Reported below is one TCR beta chain. Its antigen remains undetermined. Per-nucleotide qualities are absent, and no much larger clonotype sits a single base away. TCRbeta CDR3 regions were amplified from genomic DNA by means of the immunoSEQ Assay, a bias-controlled multiplex PCR. Concerning the study's data processing: Within the assay, amplification of reference gene primers was used to estimate how many nucleated cells each sample contained. Sequence reads were collapsed and filtered to measure the absolute abundance of every unique TCRbeta CDR3 rearrangement. For each sample, productive Simpson clonality was calculated by taking the square root of Simpson's diversity index across productive rearrangements. In its TCRdb copy, this immuneACCESS table keeps in-frame sequences only and misses some clones. Where compared with another copy, unresolved V genes explain less than half of these, and the others have no known cause. Clone size and V and J calls were adopted from that table, with D and trimming inferred from the DNA. The table for this sample lists 95,000 to 150,000 clones; around 89% of them were counted only once. 6% to 8.5% of the sample is held by the ten biggest clonotypes.

Collaborating institutions collected whole blood in K2EDTA tubes following their own protocols. For TCRbeta analysis, collaborator samples were shipped as frozen whole blood, as isolated PBMCs, or as DNA extracted from either sample type. The germline V end is reduced by 4 bases and the J end by 10 bases; junction bases left unmatched: 13. Measured from the cysteine to the phenylalanine, the CDR3 is 15 residues long. Just the 45-base CDR3 DNA is kept, in frame starting at base 1. CDR1 and CDR2 (SNHLY, FYNNEI) derive from the germline V gene. The sample belongs to a study of blood T cell repertoires in COVID-19 (dated by TCRdb to 2018 to 2020). With regard to the full study: The collaborator samples originated in the United States, Italy and Spain and spanned the acute and convalescent phases of COVID-19. The material from the prospective study consisted of cDNA or gDNA derived from T cells, B-cell-depleted T cells, or PBMCs. Subjects who had been exposed to COVID-19, were actively infected with it, or had recovered from it provided the deeply sampled blood TCRbeta repertoires that made up the dataset. The repertoires were released in a freely available public database intended as a resource for research on the immune response to SARS-CoV-2. The samples were drawn from the first 160 participants of the ongoing ImmuneRACE study and from 950 to 1,500 subjects provided by 6 global collaborators. A de-identified subject ID, COVID-19 status, age in years and sex were almost always included in the sample metadata. HLA class I and class II types, where available, came from metadata supplied by the sample provider rather than from assay-based typing. Summary of the overall study and its limitations: The amount of clinical and demographic metadata varied by source and participant and was provided uncurated.

The sample consisted of peripheral blood. Here the chain combines TRBV2 and TRBJ1-5, with 7 bases aligning to TRBD1. This sequence originates from a man aged 50 or older with acute or convalescent COVID-19. CDR3 protein: CASSARQGRSEPQHF. The nucleotide sequence reads TGTGCCAGCAGTGCCAGACAGGGCCGATCTGAACCCCAGCATTTT.